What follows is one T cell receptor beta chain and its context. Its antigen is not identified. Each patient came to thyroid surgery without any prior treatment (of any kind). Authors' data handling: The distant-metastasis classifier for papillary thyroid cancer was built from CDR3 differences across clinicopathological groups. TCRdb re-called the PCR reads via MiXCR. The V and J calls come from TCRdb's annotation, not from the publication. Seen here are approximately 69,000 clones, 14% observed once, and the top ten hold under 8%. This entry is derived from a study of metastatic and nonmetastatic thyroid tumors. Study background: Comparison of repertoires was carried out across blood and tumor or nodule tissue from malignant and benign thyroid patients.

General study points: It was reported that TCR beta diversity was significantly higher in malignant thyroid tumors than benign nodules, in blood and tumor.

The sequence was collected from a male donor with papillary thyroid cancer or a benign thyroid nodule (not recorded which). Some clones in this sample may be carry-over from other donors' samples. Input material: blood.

In DNA form, the CDR3 reads TGTGCCAGCAGCCCCCACCCTTTAGGACAGGTGGGCGAGCAGTACTTC. Amino acid sequence: CASSPHPLGQVGEQYF. This chain links TRBV9 with TRBJ2-7; 7 bases agree with TRBD1. Germline trimming cut 4 bases from V and 6 bases from J; bases unmatched to any gene: 16. Germline V CDR1 and CDR2: SGDLS, YYNGEE. The CDR3 runs to 16 residues.